The 20 T cell receptor beta chains reported below all come from one sample, sequenced in a study of cytomegalovirus exposure and HLA in healthy donors (dated by TCRdb to 2016 to 2017). Receptor libraries were prepared by the immunoSEQ multiplex PCR assay. The multiplex PCR relied on a mix of 60 forward primers for TCR Vbeta segments and 13 reverse primers for TCR Jbeta segments. In its TCRdb copy, this immuneACCESS table keeps in-frame sequences only and misses some clones. Where compared with another copy, unresolved V genes explain less than half of these, and the others have no known cause. For this sample the table gives about 170,000 clones, of which over 70% were detected only once. The leading ten clones occupy about 7% of the sample. Sequences were obtained from PBMCs. The receptors stem from a man aged 25-45 years in good health and CMV-seropositive.

This chain joins TRBV7-8 and TRBJ1-1; 7 nucleotides match TRBD1. The CDR3 has 15 residues. V trimming: 2 bases; J trimming: 0 bases; junction bases outside the gene matches: 3. Germline CDR1 reads SGHVS; CDR2 reads FQNEAQ. The CDR3 DNA follows: TGTGCCAGCAGCTTATCCAGGGGGATGAACACTGAAGCTTTCTTT. Its translation: CASSLSRGMNTEAFF.

V and J are TRBV5-4 and TRBJ2-3; 16 bases align to TRBD2. The germline CDR1 and CDR2 sequences are SGHNT and YYREEE (reference sequence). The CDR3 extends over 16 amino acids. J was trimmed by 4 bases and V by 4 bases; bases with no gene match: 3. CDR3 region: CASSEGTSGGADTQYF. Here the CDR3 DNA reads TGTGCCAGCAGCGAAGGGACTAGCGGGGGGGCAGATACGCAGTATTTT.

This chain connects TRBV6-5 to TRBJ2-1; TRBD1 agrees at 9 bases. The CDR3 is 15 amino acids. CDR1 and CDR2 from the germline V gene are MNHEY and SVGAGI. With V trimmed by 7 bases and J by 5 bases, 9 bases remained unmatched. The CDR3 sequence: CASKTGTGWNNEQFF. CDR3 bases: TGTGCCAGCAAAACCGGGACAGGGTGGAACAATGAGCAGTTCTTC.

The chain couples TRBV7-3 to TRBJ2-1, with TRBD2 identical over 7 bases. In germline, CDR1 is SGHTA, CDR2 FQGTGA. The CDR3 length is 15 residues. The J segment lost 3 bases and the V segment lost 1 base, leaving 3 bases of the junction unmatched. Here the CDR3 DNA reads TGTGCCAGCAGCTTAAGGGGGGGGGACTACAATGAGCAGTTCTTC. Amino acids: CASSLRGGDYNEQFF.

This chain uses TRBV2 with TRBJ1-2; TRBD1 aligns across 8 bases. J gave up 10 bases and V 5 bases, and 9 bases lay outside the gene matches. Germline lookup yields CDR1 SNHLY and CDR2 FYNNEI. The CDR3 has 13 residues. CDR3 in DNA: TGTGCCAGCAGTTCGACAGGGGAAGGGGTCTACACCTTC. It is translated as CASSSTGEGVYTF.

The rearrangement uses TRBV25-1 and TRBJ1-2, with D uncertain. The germline V gene encodes CDR1 MGHDK and CDR2 SYGVNS. The ends were cut back, 6 bases at V and 7 bases at J, with 27 bases in the middle. The CDR3 is made up of 17 amino acids. Here the CDR3 reads CASRGSQNTPSYAGYTF. The DNA for the CDR3 is TGTGCCAGCAGGGGGAGTCAGAATACACCCTCTTATGCTGGCTACACCTTC.

The V gene is TRBV4-2, the J gene TRBJ2-3, with TRBD1 matching over 8 bases. In germline, CDR1 is LGHNA, CDR2 YNFKEQ. The length of the CDR3 is 17 residues. V dropped 0 bases and J dropped 5; count of bases not matched to a gene: 10. The CDR3 is CASSQDGGQGAGDTQYF. The DNA for the CDR3 is TGTGCCAGCAGCCAAGATGGTGGGCAGGGGGCGGGAGATACGCAGTATTTT.

With regard to this clone: Germline and junction disagree at one end, which may indicate a read error. The V and J genes are TRBV7-9 and TRBJ1-2, with D possibly matching TRBD1 (5 bases). The CDR3 consists of 15 residues. CDR1 and CDR2 from the germline V gene are SEHNR and FQNEAQ (reference sequence). The CDR3 DNA sequence: TGTTCCAGCAGCCAAGGGCCAGCAGGGAAACATGGCTACACCTTC. Translation gives CSSSQGPAGKHGYTF.

This clone was detected only a few times. Other DNA sequences in the sample encode the same CDR3. The V call is TRBV15, the J call TRBJ2-7; 10 bases are a match to TRBD1. The junction had 1 base not matched to a gene; V was cut back by 1 base and J by 1 base. The CDR3 extends over 15 amino acids. Germline CDR1 is LNHNV and CDR2 is YYDKDF (reference sequence). The CDR3 loop reads CATSRGTGGSYEQYF. CDR3 DNA sequence: TGTGCCACCAGCAGAGGGACAGGGGGGTCCTACGAGCAGTACTTC.

The V gene is TRBV29-1, the J gene TRBJ1-1; D is possibly TRBD1 (6 bases). Trimming took 7 bases from V and 8 from J, leaving 14 bases between them. This CDR3 spans 11 amino acids. The V gene's germline CDR1 is SQVTM and CDR2 ANQGSEA. CDR3 nucleotide sequence: TGCAGCGCCGAAAGGGGGACAGAAGCTTTCTTT. Amino acid sequence: CSAERGTEAFF.

CDR3 DNA: TGCGCCAGCAGCCTAAGACAGGGGGACTACAATGAGCAGTTCTTC. It specifies CASSLRQGDYNEQFF. The J gene is TRBJ2-1, the V gene TRBV4-3; 9 nucleotides line up with TRBD1. Trimming removed 4 bases from V and 3 bases from J; junction bases left unmatched: 4. Germline V gene lookup returns CDR1 LGHNA and CDR2 YSLEER. The CDR3 loop spans 15 amino acids.

Turning to this clone: At the DNA level, this CDR3 is encoded by other sequences in the same sample as well. This chain joins TRBV6-6 and TRBJ1-1; no definite D call. With 5 bases removed from V and 2 bases from J, the gap between germline ends came to 6 bases. This CDR3 contains 12 residues. Germline assignment: CDR1 MNHNY and CDR2 SVGAGI (reference sequence). CDR3 bases: TGTGCCAGCAGTCCAGTTAACACTGAAGCTTTCTTT. It is translated as CASSPVNTEAFF.

The CDR3 DNA sequence: TGTGCCAGCAGCTTGGAGGCAGCGCCGATCTATGGCTACACCTTC. Translated, it gives CASSLEAAPIYGYTF. This chain links TRBV7-6 with TRBJ1-2; unclear D gene. V lost 3 bases, J lost 4 bases, and 15 bases lay in between. The CDR3 consists of 15 residues. CDR1 and CDR2 (germline): SGHVS, FNYEAQ.

The rearrangement links TRBV12-5 to TRBJ2-2, with TRBD1 matching over 8 bases. The CDR3 is 18 residues long. The V gene's germline CDR1 is LGHNT and CDR2 FRNRAP. V was pared by 2 bases and J by 3 bases, with 11 bases of the junction left unmatched. The CDR3 coding sequence is TGTGCTAGTGGTTTGACCCCGACAGGGGTTTGGGACACCGGGGAGCTGTTTTTT. Encoded protein: CASGLTPTGVWDTGELFF.

The V call is TRBV18, the J call TRBJ1-1, with 8 nucleotides matching TRBD1. The CDR3 sequence is 15 residues long. V was pared by 5 bases and J by 1 base, with 6 bases of the junction left unmatched. Per germline, CDR1 KGHSH and CDR2 LQKENI. This CDR3 is CASSSDRGPNTEAFF. In DNA form, the CDR3 reads TGTGCCAGCTCAAGTGACAGGGGACCGAACACTGAAGCTTTCTTT.

This rearrangement joins TRBV9 to TRBJ2-3; D not certain. CDR1 is SGDLS, CDR2 YYNGEE, per germline. V lost 2 bases and J 0 bases, leaving 16 bases between the germline ends. The CDR3 loop spans 17 amino acids. The DNA for the CDR3 is TGTGCCAGCAGCGTTAGTTTGGGCTCCGCGAGCACAGATACGCAGTATTTT. Translated: CASSVSLGSASTDTQYF.

CDR3 amino acids: CASSQDQYGTSGKTGELFF. CDR3 nucleotides: TGCGCCAGCAGCCAAGATCAATATGGGACTAGCGGGAAGACCGGGGAGCTGTTTTTT. The gene calls are TRBV4-1 and TRBJ2-2; 13 nucleotides agree with TRBD2. The germline V gene has CDR1 MGHRA and CDR2 YSYEKL. J lost 5 bases, V lost 0 bases, and 9 bases had no gene match. The length of the CDR3 is 19 residues.

The rearrangement uses TRBV29-1 and TRBJ2-7; a weak D match, TRBD2 (6 bases). There are 11 residues in the CDR3. The V and J ends lost 7 bases and 6 bases respectively, with 13 bases between them. The V gene's germline CDR1 is SQVTM and CDR2 ANQGSEA. The CDR3 protein is CSADPGGEQYF. In nucleotides, the CDR3 is TGCAGCGCCGATCCCGGGGGCGAGCAGTACTTC.

The V gene is TRBV27, the J gene TRBJ2-7; TRBD2 is a possible D gene (7 bases). Germline V CDR1 and CDR2: MNHEY, SMNVEV (reference sequence). The CDR3 length is 13 residues. V lost 7 bases to trimming and J lost 4 bases, with 14 bases between them. CDR3 amino acids: CASTFRGAYEQYF. DNA of the CDR3: TGTGCCAGCACTTTCCGGGGGGCTTACGAGCAGTACTTC.

The DNA for the CDR3 is TGTGCCAGCAGCCCGGCCGGAGGGGACAATGAAAAACTGTTTTTT. This encodes CASSPAGGDNEKLFF. The chain links TRBV9 to TRBJ1-4; tentatively, D is TRBD1 (5 bases). V was trimmed by 4 bases and J by 5 bases, leaving 15 bases between them. Looked up from germline, CDR1 is SGDLS and CDR2 is YYNGEE. CDR3 size: 15 residues.